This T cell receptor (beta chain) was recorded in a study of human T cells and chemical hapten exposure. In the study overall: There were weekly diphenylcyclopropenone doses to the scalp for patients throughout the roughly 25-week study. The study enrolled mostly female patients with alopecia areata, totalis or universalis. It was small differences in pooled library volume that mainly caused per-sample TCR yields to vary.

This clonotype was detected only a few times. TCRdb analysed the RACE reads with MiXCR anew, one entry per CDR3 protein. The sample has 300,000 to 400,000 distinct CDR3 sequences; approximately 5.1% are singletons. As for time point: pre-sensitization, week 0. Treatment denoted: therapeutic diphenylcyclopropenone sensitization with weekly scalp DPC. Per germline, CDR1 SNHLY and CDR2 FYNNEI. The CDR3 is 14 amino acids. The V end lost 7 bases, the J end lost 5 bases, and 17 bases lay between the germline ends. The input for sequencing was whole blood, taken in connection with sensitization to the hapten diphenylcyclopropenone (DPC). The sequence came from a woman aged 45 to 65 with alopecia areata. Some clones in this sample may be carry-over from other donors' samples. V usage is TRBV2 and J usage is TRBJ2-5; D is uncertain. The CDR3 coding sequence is TGTGCCAGCAATCCAAGCACGTCGGCGGAGACCCAGTACTTC. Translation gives CASNPSTSAETQYF. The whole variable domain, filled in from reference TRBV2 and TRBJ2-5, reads EPEVTQTPSHQVTQMGQEVILRCVPISNHLYFYWYRQILGQKVEFLVSFYNNEISEKSEIFDDQFSVERPDGSNFTLKIRSTKLEDSAMYFCASNPSTSAETQYFGPGTRLLVL.